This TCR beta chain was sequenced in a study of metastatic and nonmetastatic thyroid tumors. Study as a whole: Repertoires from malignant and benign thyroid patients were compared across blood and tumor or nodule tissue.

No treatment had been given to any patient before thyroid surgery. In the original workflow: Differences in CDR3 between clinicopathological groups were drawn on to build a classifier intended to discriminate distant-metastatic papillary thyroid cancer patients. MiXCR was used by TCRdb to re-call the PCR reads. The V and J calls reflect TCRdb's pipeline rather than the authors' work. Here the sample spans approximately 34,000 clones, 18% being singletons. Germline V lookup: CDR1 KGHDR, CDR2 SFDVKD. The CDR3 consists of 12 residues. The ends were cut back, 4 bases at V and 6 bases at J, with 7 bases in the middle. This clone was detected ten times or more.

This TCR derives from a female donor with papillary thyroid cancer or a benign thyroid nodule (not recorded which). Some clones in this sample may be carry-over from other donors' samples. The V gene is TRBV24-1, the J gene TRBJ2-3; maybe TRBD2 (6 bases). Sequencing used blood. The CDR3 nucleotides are TGTGCCACCAGTGAAGGGAGGGATACGCAGTATTTT. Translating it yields CATSEGRDTQYF.